These 14 T cell receptor beta chains were all obtained from the same sample, sequenced in a study of CD4 and CD8 cells across lung adenocarcinoma regions. TCRdb independently ran MiXCR on the PCR reads; one entry per CDR3 protein. The repertoire holds about 3,400 distinct CDR3 sequences, with roughly 58% as singletons. Input material: CD4+ T cells from the center of a lung tumor. The source of these receptors is a female donor with lung adenocarcinoma. The CD4 and CD8 labels of this study may be unreliable.

By sample share, this clonotype is medium-sized. The chain combines TRBV27 with TRBJ1-2; D is undetermined. Germline CDR1 and CDR2: MNHEY and SMNVEV (reference sequence). V was clipped by 2 bases and J by 4 bases, with 8 bases between them. CDR3 length equals 13 residues. CDR3 in amino acids: CASSLVGVYGYTF. CDR3 sequence (DNA): TGTGCCAGCAGTTTAGTTGGTGTCTATGGCTACACCTTC.

The V gene is TRBV6-1, the J gene TRBJ2-3, with D maybe TRBD2 (7 bases). The V gene's germline CDR1 is MNHNS and CDR2 SASEGT. V was pared by 8 bases and J by 0 bases, with 24 bases between. The CDR3 consists of 18 residues. Here the CDR3 DNA reads TGTGCCAGCCGGGGCCTGGGGGGGCCTACTCAAAGCACAGATACGCAGTATTTT. This gives the protein CASRGLGGPTQSTDTQYF.

This clonotype was found a few times. The chain carries TRBV27 and TRBJ2-1, with TRBD2 matching over 11 bases. The CDR3 has 17 amino acids. V gave up 4 bases and J gave up 2 bases; unmatched junction bases: 7. Germline loops: CDR1 MNHEY, CDR2 SMNVEV (reference sequence). The CDR3 loop is CASSYTSTSGTYNEQFF. DNA of the CDR3: TGTGCCAGCAGTTACACATCGACTAGCGGGACCTACAATGAGCAGTTCTTC.

This sequence joins TRBV27 and TRBJ2-1, with D possibly matching TRBD2 (6 bases). The DNA end favors TRBJ2-7, so the J call may be wrong. The CDR3 is 16 residues long. Germline CDR1 and CDR2: MNHEY and SMNVEV (reference sequence). The CDR3 DNA follows: TGTGCCAGCAGTTCACCGGGAGTCGGCTTGTCCTACGAGCAGTACTTC. Protein: CASSSPGVGLSYEQYF.

The chain has TRBV25-1 and TRBJ2-1; 10 bases fit TRBD2. J was trimmed by 4 bases and V by 3 bases; bases with no gene match: 6. CDR1 is MGHDK, CDR2 SYGVNS, per germline. The CDR3 sequence is 16 residues long. The CDR3 DNA reads TGTGCCAGCAGTGATTCACTAGCGGGGCCTTACAATGAGCAGTTCTTC. The encoded protein is CASSDSLAGPYNEQFF.

V gene TRBV6-1 combines with J gene TRBJ1-1; no firm D call. Germline V gives CDR1 MNHNS, CDR2 SASEGT. CDR3 length: 12 amino acids. V lost 6 bases to trimming and J lost 3 bases, with 8 bases between them. CDR3 in amino acids: CASSRLYTEAFF. The CDR3 DNA is TGTGCCAGCAGCAGGTTGTACACTGAAGCTTTCTTT.

This clonotype was counted a few times. The V gene is TRBV6-1, the J gene TRBJ2-2, with D possibly TRBD2 on 5 matching bases. This CDR3 is 15 amino acids long. Germline lookup yields CDR1 MNHNS and CDR2 SASEGT. Trimming removed 2 bases at V and 1 base at J, with 8 bases between. The DNA for the CDR3 is TGTGCCAGCAGTGAACGCGGAGGGAACACCGGGGAGCTGTTTTTT. This sequence encodes CASSERGGNTGELFF.

This chain connects TRBV27 to TRBJ2-2; D might be TRBD2 (5 bases). V was cut by 4 bases and J by 4 bases, with 7 bases left in between. Germline V CDR1 and CDR2: MNHEY, SMNVEV (reference sequence). This CDR3 comprises 13 residues. The CDR3 region is CASSSEGTGELFF. The CDR3 DNA reads as TGTGCCAGCAGTTCTGAGGGCACCGGGGAGCTGTTTTTT.

This clonotype was seen more than once but under ten times. The gene calls are TRBV24-1 and TRBJ2-1; 10 bases map to TRBD2. The V gene's germline CDR1 is KGHDR and CDR2 SFDVKD. The CDR3 extends over 15 amino acids. Trimming cost V 9 bases and J 9 bases; bases outside gene matches: 13. The CDR3 reads CATGLAETGPPEQFF. The CDR3 nucleotides are TGTGCCACCGGACTAGCGGAAACAGGACCGCCTGAGCAGTTCTTC.

By sample fraction, this clonotype is large. The genes are TRBV6-5 and TRBJ1-2; D gene unclear. The CDR3 contains 15 residues. Germline CDR1 is MNHEY and CDR2 is SVGAGI. V lost 6 bases to trimming and J lost 4 bases, with 18 bases between them. The CDR3 DNA reads as TGTGCCAGCAGATTCTCCCACGCGGGGAGCTATGGCTACACCTTC. Protein sequence: CASRFSHAGSYGYTF.

This clonotype was seen once. This chain joins TRBV6-1 and TRBJ2-5, with 10 bases lining up with TRBD1. The end of the DNA aligns better with TRBJ2-7, so the J call may be wrong. The V gene's germline CDR1 is MNHNS and CDR2 SASEGT. The CDR3 totals 13 residues. Written as DNA, the CDR3 is TGTGCCAGCAGGCCGGGACAGGGGTACGAGCAGTACTTC. Protein sequence: CASRPGQGYEQYF.

This clonotype appeared a few times. This chain connects TRBV6-2 or TRBV6-3 to TRBJ2-5, with D perhaps matching TRBD1 or TRBD2 (6 bases each). Germline V gene data show CDR1 as MNHEY and CDR2 as SVGEGT. CDR3 length: 16 amino acids. The V end was cut by 6 bases, the J end by 5 bases, with 22 bases between. CDR3 bases: TGTGCCAGCAGGGGAGGTGGGGGGCCGTCGAAGGAGACCCAGTACTTC. Amino acid sequence: CASRGGGGPSKETQYF.

About this clonotype itself: A read error may produce the germline difference seen at one junction end. This chain links TRBV10-1 with TRBJ2-4; 8 nucleotides line up with TRBD2. CDR1 is WNHNN, CDR2 SYGVQD, per germline (reference sequence). This CDR3 region has 13 residues. CDR3 in amino acids: CVSGLGAKNTQYF. CDR3 nucleotide sequence: TGCGTCTCGGGACTAGGAGCTAAAAACACGCAGTATTTC.

Points on this clonotype: The germline gene is not matched at one end of the junction; a read error may be the cause. This sequence joins TRBV11-1 and TRBJ2-4; D is perhaps TRBD2 (6 bases). Germline V lookup: CDR1 SGHAT, CDR2 FQDESV (reference sequence). This CDR3 contains 15 residues. CDR3 protein: CASGAGMCDTDIQYF. For the CDR3, the DNA is TGTGCCAGCGGCGCGGGGATGTGTGACACAGACATTCAGTACTTT. The whole variable domain, remainder taken from reference TRBV11-1 and TRBJ2-4, is EAEVAQSPRYKITEKSQAVAFWCDPISGHATLYWYRQILGQGPELLVQFQDESVVDDSQLPKDRFSAERLKGVDSTLKIQPAELGDSAMYLCASGAGMCDTDIQYFGAGTRLSVL.